The TCR beta chain described here comes from a study of T cell repertoires in cytomegalovirus infection (dated by TCRdb to between 2018 and 2021). Regarding the research as a whole: The HLA type of each donor mattered for the analysis, because public TCR beta signatures pointed to carriage of CMV infection along with the matching HLA type.

With respect to this clonotype: It lacks a known antigen. Base-call qualities are not available, and no considerably larger clone is one nucleotide away.

The germline V gene sets CDR1 to SGDLS and CDR2 to YYNGEE. At the junction V is shortened by 0 bases and J by 4 bases, with 14 bases in between. The CDR3 goes from the cysteine to the phenylalanine over 15 residues. Only the CDR3 DNA is retained, 45 bases long and in frame from the first base. Instrument used: Illumina HiSeq 1500. Clones were called with MiXCR by TCRdb after fastp trimmed the public reads at Q25, and only in-frame beta chains were retained. Each record represents a unique CDR3 protein, reported with the most common genes and DNA among its rows. The sample records 500,000 or so distinct CDR3 sequences, about 15% of which are singletons. In total, the top ten clones hold roughly a quarter of the sample. Beyond this particular receptor, the publication reports: In both this cohort and an independent cohort of approximately 350 donors, the cumulative frequency of public TCR beta family members distinguished carriers of CMV infection plus the relevant HLA type. The ex vivo response was dominated by HLA-C-restricted CMV-specific TCR beta clonotypes, which also provided the single most frequent clonotype in two of eight donors.

This TCR was recovered from a human donor in good health (CMV status not recorded). Some clones in this sample may be carry-over from other donors' samples. The rearranged segments are TRBV9 and TRBJ2-7; no D gene can be assigned with confidence. Sequences were obtained from CD8+ T cells from PBMCs. The nucleotide sequence is given as TGTGCCAGCAGCGTAGGAATCCAGTCTGGTTACGAGCAGTACTTC. Its product reads: CASSVGIQSGYEQYF.